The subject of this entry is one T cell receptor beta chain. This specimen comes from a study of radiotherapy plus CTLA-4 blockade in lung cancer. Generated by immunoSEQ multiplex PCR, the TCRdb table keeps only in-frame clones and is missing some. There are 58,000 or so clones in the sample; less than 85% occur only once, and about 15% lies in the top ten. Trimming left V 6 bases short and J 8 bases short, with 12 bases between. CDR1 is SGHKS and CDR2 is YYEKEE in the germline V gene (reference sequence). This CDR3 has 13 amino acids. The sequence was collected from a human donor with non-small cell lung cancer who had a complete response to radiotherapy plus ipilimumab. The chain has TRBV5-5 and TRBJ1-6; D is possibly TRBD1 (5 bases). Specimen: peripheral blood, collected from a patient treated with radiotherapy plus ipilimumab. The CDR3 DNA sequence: TGTGCCAGCACCCTGGGGGGGGATTCACCCCTCCACTTT. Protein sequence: CASTLGGDSPLHF.